The rows below give T cell receptor beta chains drawn from one sample of a study of molecular identifiers for immune sequencing clone quantification. In TCRdb, the PCR reads were re-called with MiXCR into one record per CDR3 protein. The table has approximately 590,000 distinct CDR3 sequences, less than 30% seen once. Sequenced material: naive CD8+ T cells from blood, with Jurkat cell RNA spiked in. The receptors shown here come from a human donor in good health. Some libraries in this study had Jurkat cell RNA spiked in. Each CDR3 is given with its conserved first and last residue. Fields, in order: J gene, V gene, D gene, clone size, CDR3 protein, CDR3 DNA. The D gene is left open where the match is weak. Where a row states a size, it is once, few, many or the class of an expanded clone; other rows omit it.

j_gene: TRBJ2-1
v_gene: TRBV4-1
d_gene: .
abundance: many
CDR3aa: CASSQETGTNEQFF
CDR3nt: TGCGCCAGCAGCCAAGAGACGGGCACCAATGAGCAGTTCTTC

j_gene: TRBJ1-2
v_gene: TRBV4-3
d_gene: .
abundance: .
CDR3aa: CASSQDWRGPNYGYTF
CDR3nt: TGCGCCAGCAGCCAAGATTGGCGAGGGCCTAACTATGGCTACACCTTC

j_gene: TRBJ1-6
v_gene: TRBV25-1
d_gene: .
abundance: many
CDR3aa: CASSEFNRNNSPLHF
CDR3nt: TGTGCCAGCAGTGAATTTAACAGGAATAATTCACCCCTCCACTTT

j_gene: TRBJ2-1
v_gene: TRBV11-2
d_gene: .
abundance: few
CDR3aa: CASSELVLTYNEQFF
CDR3nt: TGTGCCAGCAGCGAACTAGTCCTTACTTACAATGAGCAGTTCTTC

j_gene: TRBJ1-3
v_gene: TRBV3-1
d_gene: .
abundance: many
CDR3aa: CASSHTTGLSGNTIYF
CDR3nt: TGTGCCAGCAGCCATACAACAGGTCTCTCTGGAAACACCATATATTTT

j_gene: TRBJ2-2
v_gene: TRBV19
d_gene: .
abundance: .
CDR3aa: CATLRHRELFF
CDR3nt: TGTGCCACCCTTAGACACAGGGAGCTGTTTTTT

j_gene: TRBJ2-6
v_gene: TRBV7-6
d_gene: .
abundance: many
CDR3aa: CASSLGWGPPGDSGANVLTF
CDR3nt: TGTGCCAGCAGCTTAGGTTGGGGGCCGCCAGGAGATTCTGGGGCCAACGTCCTGACTTTC

j_gene: TRBJ2-4
v_gene: TRBV6-1
d_gene: TRBD1
abundance: .
CDR3aa: CASSDRDRVQVQCF
CDR3nt: TGTGCCAGCAGTGATAGGGACAGGGTGCAGGTTCAGTGCTTC

j_gene: TRBJ2-2
v_gene: TRBV19
d_gene: TRBD2
abundance: few
CDR3aa: CASSSSGGTGELFF
CDR3nt: TGTGCCAGTAGTTCTAGCGGGGGCACCGGGGAGCTGTTTTTT

j_gene: TRBJ2-1
v_gene: TRBV5-6
d_gene: .
abundance: many
CDR3aa: CASSLGVADEQFF
CDR3nt: TGTGCCAGCAGCTTGGGGGTTGCCGATGAGCAGTTCTTC

j_gene: TRBJ2-7
v_gene: TRBV12-3/TRBV12-4
d_gene: TRBD1
abundance: many
CDR3aa: CASSLILGQVLLEQYF
CDR3nt: TGTGCCAGCAGTTTGATTTTAGGACAGGTACTATTGGAGCAGTACTTC

j_gene: TRBJ1-1
v_gene: TRBV30
d_gene: .
abundance: many
CDR3aa: CAWMSLGTSNTEAFF
CDR3nt: TGTGCCTGGATGTCCCTCGGGACATCGAACACTGAAGCTTTCTTT

j_gene: TRBJ2-2
v_gene: TRBV7-3
d_gene: .
abundance: .
CDR3aa: CASSSKPPGTGEPFF
CDR3nt: TGTGCCAGCAGCTCGAAACCCCCCGGAACCGGGGAGCCGTTTTTT

j_gene: TRBJ2-2
v_gene: TRBV4-1
d_gene: TRBD1
abundance: .
CDR3aa: CASSHATGDTGELFF
CDR3nt: TGCGCCAGCAGCCACGCCACAGGGGACACCGGGGAGCTGTTTTTT

j_gene: TRBJ2-5
v_gene: TRBV5-5
d_gene: TRBD2
abundance: many
CDR3aa: CASSPATSGAPTQETQYF
CDR3nt: TGTGCCAGCAGTCCGGCGACTAGCGGGGCTCCAACCCAAGAGACCCAGTACTTC

j_gene: TRBJ2-7
v_gene: TRBV4-3
d_gene: .
abundance: many
CDR3aa: CASSQSRSLSYEQYF
CDR3nt: TGCGCCAGCAGCCAGTCCCGCAGCCTCTCCTACGAGCAGTACTTC

j_gene: TRBJ2-3
v_gene: TRBV27
d_gene: .
abundance: many
CDR3aa: CASSLSSLDTQYF
CDR3nt: TGTGCCAGCAGTTTAAGCTCCCTAGATACGCAGTATTTT

j_gene: TRBJ1-5
v_gene: TRBV12-5
d_gene: .
abundance: .
CDR3aa: CASGLVRGGGNQPQHF
CDR3nt: TGTGCTAGTGGTTTGGTTAGGGGTGGGGGCAATCAGCCCCAGCATTTT

j_gene: TRBJ2-7
v_gene: TRBV27
d_gene: .
abundance: few
CDR3aa: CASSLEGLNYEQYF
CDR3nt: TGTGCCAGCAGTTTAGAGGGACTCAACTACGAGCAGTACTTC

j_gene: TRBJ1-1
v_gene: TRBV7-3
d_gene: TRBD1
abundance: .
CDR3aa: CANGLTGGEGTEAFF
CDR3nt: TGTGCCAACGGCTTGACAGGGGGCGAGGGCACTGAAGCTTTCTTT

j_gene: TRBJ1-6
v_gene: TRBV7-6
d_gene: .
abundance: .
CDR3aa: CASSLGTFNSPLHF
CDR3nt: TGTGCCAGCAGCCTAGGGACATTCAATTCACCCCTCCACTTT

j_gene: TRBJ2-1
v_gene: TRBV5-3
d_gene: TRBD1
abundance: few
CDR3aa: CAGSTGGAHNEQFF
CDR3nt: TGTGCCGGAAGCACAGGGGGCGCCCACAATGAGCAGTTCTTC